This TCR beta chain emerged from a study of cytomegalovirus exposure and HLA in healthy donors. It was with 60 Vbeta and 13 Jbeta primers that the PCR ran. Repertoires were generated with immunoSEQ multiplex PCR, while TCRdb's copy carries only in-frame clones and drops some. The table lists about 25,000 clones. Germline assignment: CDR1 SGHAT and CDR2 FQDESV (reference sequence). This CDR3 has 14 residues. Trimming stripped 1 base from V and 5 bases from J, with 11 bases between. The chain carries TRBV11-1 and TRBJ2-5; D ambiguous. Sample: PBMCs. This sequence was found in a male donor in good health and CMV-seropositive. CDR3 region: CASSLELRAETQYF. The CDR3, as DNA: TGTGCCAGCAGCTTAGAACTGAGAGCTGAGACCCAGTACTTC.